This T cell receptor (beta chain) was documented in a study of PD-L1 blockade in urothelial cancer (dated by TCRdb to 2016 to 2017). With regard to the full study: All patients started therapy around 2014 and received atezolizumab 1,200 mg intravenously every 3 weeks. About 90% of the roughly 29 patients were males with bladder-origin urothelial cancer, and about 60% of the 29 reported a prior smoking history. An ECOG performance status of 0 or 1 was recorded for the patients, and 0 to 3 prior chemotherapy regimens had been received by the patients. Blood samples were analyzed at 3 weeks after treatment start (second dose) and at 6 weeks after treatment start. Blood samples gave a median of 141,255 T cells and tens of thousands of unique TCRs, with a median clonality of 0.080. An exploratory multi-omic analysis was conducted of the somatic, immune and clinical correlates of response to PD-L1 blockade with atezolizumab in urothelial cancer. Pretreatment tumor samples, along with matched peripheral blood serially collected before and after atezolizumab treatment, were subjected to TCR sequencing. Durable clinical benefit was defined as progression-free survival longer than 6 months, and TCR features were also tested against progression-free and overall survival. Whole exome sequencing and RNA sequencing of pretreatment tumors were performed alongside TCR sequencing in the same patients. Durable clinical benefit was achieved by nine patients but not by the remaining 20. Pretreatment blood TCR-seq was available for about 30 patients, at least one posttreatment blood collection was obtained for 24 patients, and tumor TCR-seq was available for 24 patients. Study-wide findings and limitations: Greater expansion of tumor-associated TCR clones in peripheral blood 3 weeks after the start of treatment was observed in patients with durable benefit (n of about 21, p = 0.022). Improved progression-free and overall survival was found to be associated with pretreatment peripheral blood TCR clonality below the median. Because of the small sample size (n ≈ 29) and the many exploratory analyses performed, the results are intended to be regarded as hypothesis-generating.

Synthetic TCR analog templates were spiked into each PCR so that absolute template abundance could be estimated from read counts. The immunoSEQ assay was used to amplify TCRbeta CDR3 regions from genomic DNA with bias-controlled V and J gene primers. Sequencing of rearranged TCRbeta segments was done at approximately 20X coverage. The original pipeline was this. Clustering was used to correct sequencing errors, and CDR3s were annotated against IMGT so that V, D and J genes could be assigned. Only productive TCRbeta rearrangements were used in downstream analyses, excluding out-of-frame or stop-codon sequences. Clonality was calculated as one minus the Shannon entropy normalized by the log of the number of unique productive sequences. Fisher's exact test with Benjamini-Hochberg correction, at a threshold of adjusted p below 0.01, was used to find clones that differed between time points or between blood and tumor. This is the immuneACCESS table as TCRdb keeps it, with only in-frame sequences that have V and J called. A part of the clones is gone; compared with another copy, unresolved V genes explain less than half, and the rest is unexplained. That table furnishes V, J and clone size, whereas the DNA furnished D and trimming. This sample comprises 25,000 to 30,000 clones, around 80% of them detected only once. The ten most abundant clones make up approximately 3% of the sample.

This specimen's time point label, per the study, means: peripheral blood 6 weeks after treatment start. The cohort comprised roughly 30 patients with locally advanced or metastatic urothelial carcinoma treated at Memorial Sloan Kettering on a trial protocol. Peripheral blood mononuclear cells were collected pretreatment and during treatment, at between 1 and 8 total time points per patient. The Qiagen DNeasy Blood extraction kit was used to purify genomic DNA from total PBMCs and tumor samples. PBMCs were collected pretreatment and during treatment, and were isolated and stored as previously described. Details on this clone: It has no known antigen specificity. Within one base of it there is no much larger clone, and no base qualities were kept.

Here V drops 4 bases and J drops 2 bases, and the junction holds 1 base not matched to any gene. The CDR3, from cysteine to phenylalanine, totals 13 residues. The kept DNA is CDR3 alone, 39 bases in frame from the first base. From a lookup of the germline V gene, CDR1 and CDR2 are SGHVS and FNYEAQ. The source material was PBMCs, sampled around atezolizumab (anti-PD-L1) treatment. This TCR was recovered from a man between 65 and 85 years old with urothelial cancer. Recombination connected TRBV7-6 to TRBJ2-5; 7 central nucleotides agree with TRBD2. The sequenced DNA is TGTGCCAGCAGCTCGGGACTACAAGAGACCCAGTACTTC. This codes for CASSSGLQETQYF.